This is a list of T cell receptor beta chains from one sample in a study of blood T cell repertoires in COVID-19. The repertoire was sequenced with immunoSEQ multiplex PCR; TCRdb's copy has only in-frame clones and lacks some. The repertoire holds 250,000 or so clones, with 85% to 90% as singletons. Sequenced: PBMCs or T cells enriched from blood (not recorded which). Receptors were obtained from a man aged 50 to 60 who had been exposed to COVID-19. CDR3s include the opening cysteine and the closing phenylalanine or tryptophan. The order of the fields is V gene, D gene, clone size, J gene, CDR3 protein, CDR3 DNA. The D gene is left open where the match is weak. Only part of the rows carry a size: once, few, many, or a class if the clone is expanded.

v_gene: TRBV2; d_gene: TRBD2; abundance: .; j_gene: TRBJ2-1; CDR3aa: CASSEVPAGTHGQFF; CDR3nt: TGTGCCAGCAGTGAAGTCCCAGCGGGAACCCATGGGCAGTTCTTC
v_gene: TRBV18; d_gene: .; abundance: few; j_gene: TRBJ2-5; CDR3aa: CASSPFGQKQETQYF; CDR3nt: TGTGCCAGCTCACCATTCGGACAAAAGCAAGAGACCCAGTACTTC
v_gene: TRBV6-1; d_gene: TRBD1; abundance: once; j_gene: TRBJ1-2; CDR3aa: CASSVGSGTGIYGYTF; CDR3nt: TGTGCCAGCAGTGTGGGCTCGGGGACAGGCATCTATGGCTACACCTTC
v_gene: TRBV7-6; d_gene: TRBD1; abundance: .; j_gene: TRBJ1-5; CDR3aa: CASSLGTGEILNQPQHF; CDR3nt: TGTGCCAGCAGCTTAGGGACAGGCGAGATCCTTAATCAGCCCCAGCATTTT
v_gene: TRBV7-6; d_gene: TRBD2; abundance: once; j_gene: TRBJ2-1; CDR3aa: CASSWKTSGTYNEQFF; CDR3nt: TGTGCCAGCAGCTGGAAGACTAGCGGGACCTACAATGAGCAGTTCTTC
v_gene: TRBV6-1; d_gene: .; abundance: .; j_gene: TRBJ1-6; CDR3aa: CASSDLPQGALGSPLHF; CDR3nt: TGTGCCAGCAGTGATCTACCACAGGGTGCCCTCGGGTCACCCCTCCACTTT
v_gene: TRBV7-3; d_gene: TRBD2; abundance: .; j_gene: TRBJ2-2; CDR3aa: CASSLNLGRGTGELFF; CDR3nt: TGTGCCAGCAGCTTAAATCTAGGGCGGGGGACCGGGGAGCTGTTTTTT
v_gene: TRBV2; d_gene: .; abundance: .; j_gene: TRBJ1-2; CDR3aa: CASSPDSNYGYTF; CDR3nt: TGTGCCAGCAGTCCGGACAGCAACTATGGCTACACCTTC
v_gene: TRBV19; d_gene: .; abundance: .; j_gene: TRBJ2-2; CDR3aa: CASSIAEGGELFF; CDR3nt: TGTGCCAGTAGTATAGCAGAGGGCGGGGAGCTGTTTTTT
v_gene: TRBV6-5; d_gene: TRBD1; abundance: .; j_gene: TRBJ1-4; CDR3aa: CASRQTGDGGKLFF; CDR3nt: TGTGCCAGCAGACAAACAGGGGATGGCGGAAAACTGTTTTTT
v_gene: TRBV5-1; d_gene: .; abundance: .; j_gene: TRBJ1-4; CDR3aa: CASSLDPLESNEKLFF; CDR3nt: TGCGCCAGCAGCTTGGATCCCCTGGAGAGTAATGAAAAACTGTTTTTT
v_gene: TRBV28; d_gene: TRBD1; abundance: .; j_gene: TRBJ1-1; CDR3aa: CASTYGQAGTEAFF; CDR3nt: TGTGCCAGCACCTACGGACAGGCTGGAACTGAAGCTTTCTTT
v_gene: TRBV2; d_gene: TRBD1; abundance: .; j_gene: TRBJ1-5; CDR3aa: CASRETGREQPQHF; CDR3nt: TGTGCCAGCAGGGAGACAGGGCGAGAGCAGCCCCAGCATTTT
v_gene: TRBV9; d_gene: .; abundance: .; j_gene: TRBJ2-3; CDR3aa: CASSATTGSSTDTQYF; CDR3nt: TGTGCCAGCAGCGCCACTACAGGGTCGAGCACAGATACGCAGTATTTT
v_gene: TRBV5-6; d_gene: .; abundance: .; j_gene: TRBJ1-5; CDR3aa: CASSLGQNQPQHF; CDR3nt: TGTGCCAGCAGCTTGGGGCAGAATCAGCCCCAGCATTTT
v_gene: TRBV7-9; d_gene: .; abundance: .; j_gene: TRBJ1-3; CDR3aa: CASINSGNTIYF; CDR3nt: TGTGCCAGCATTAACTCTGGAAACACCATATATTTT
v_gene: TRBV5-1; d_gene: .; abundance: .; j_gene: TRBJ2-2; CDR3aa: CASSLGQGGNTGELFF; CDR3nt: TGCGCCAGCAGCTTGGGGCAGGGCGGGAACACCGGGGAGCTGTTTTTT
v_gene: TRBV24-1; d_gene: .; abundance: .; j_gene: TRBJ1-5; CDR3aa: CATSASSRSPQHF; CDR3nt: TGTGCCACCAGTGCCTCTTCGAGGTCGCCCCAGCATTTT
v_gene: TRBV27; d_gene: TRBD1; abundance: .; j_gene: TRBJ1-1; CDR3aa: CASRGTGGTEAFF; CDR3nt: TGTGCCAGCAGGGGGACAGGGGGAACTGAAGCTTTCTTT
v_gene: TRBV29-1; d_gene: .; abundance: .; j_gene: TRBJ1-2; CDR3aa: CSAYQGYGYTF; CDR3nt: TGCAGCGCCTATCAGGGGTATGGCTACACCTTC
v_gene: TRBV29-1; d_gene: .; abundance: .; j_gene: TRBJ1-3; CDR3aa: CSVSWGVRYGNTIYF; CDR3nt: TGCAGCGTCTCTTGGGGGGTTCGCTATGGAAACACCATATATTTT
v_gene: TRBV6-5; d_gene: TRBD1; abundance: .; j_gene: TRBJ2-7; CDR3aa: CASTGTGTYEQYF; CDR3nt: TGTGCCAGCACCGGGACAGGGACCTACGAGCAGTACTTC
v_gene: TRBV18; d_gene: .; abundance: .; j_gene: TRBJ2-5; CDR3aa: CASSPPTRGETQYF; CDR3nt: TGTGCCAGCTCACCGCCTACGAGGGGGGAGACCCAGTACTTC
v_gene: TRBV28; d_gene: .; abundance: .; j_gene: TRBJ2-3; CDR3aa: CAILGRDTQYF; CDR3nt: TGTGCCATCCTGGGCCGGGATACGCAGTATTTT
v_gene: TRBV5-4; d_gene: TRBD2; abundance: .; j_gene: TRBJ2-3; CDR3aa: CASSLPTIAGRTDTQYF; CDR3nt: TGTGCCAGCAGCTTGCCCACGATAGCGGGGCGCACAGATACGCAGTATTTT
v_gene: TRBV6-5; d_gene: TRBD1; abundance: .; j_gene: TRBJ1-2; CDR3aa: CASSSYLQGNGYTF; CDR3nt: TGTGCCAGCAGTTCATACTTACAGGGGAATGGCTACACCTTC
v_gene: TRBV5-1; d_gene: .; abundance: once; j_gene: TRBJ1-1; CDR3aa: CASSPSVAGDNTEAFF; CDR3nt: TGCGCCAGCAGCCCCTCGGTCGCAGGGGATAACACTGAAGCTTTCTTT
v_gene: TRBV20-1; d_gene: .; abundance: once; j_gene: TRBJ1-2; CDR3aa: CSASRSARGNYGYTF; CDR3nt: TGCAGTGCTAGTCGGTCGGCGCGGGGGAACTATGGCTACACCTTC
v_gene: TRBV19; d_gene: .; abundance: .; j_gene: TRBJ1-5; CDR3aa: CASSIRGIYSNQPQHF; CDR3nt: TGTGCCAGTAGTATCCGGGGGATCTATAGCAATCAGCCCCAGCATTTT
v_gene: TRBV11-2; d_gene: .; abundance: .; j_gene: TRBJ2-4; CDR3aa: CASSLAWTTQENIQYF; CDR3nt: TGTGCCAGCAGCTTAGCTTGGACTACCCAAGAAAACATTCAGTACTTC
v_gene: TRBV3-1/TRBV3-2; d_gene: TRBD2; abundance: once; j_gene: TRBJ2-5; CDR3aa: CASSQLAGNYQTQYF; CDR3nt: TGTGCCAGCAGCCAATTAGCGGGGAACTACCAGACCCAGTACTTC
v_gene: TRBV6-5; d_gene: TRBD1; abundance: once; j_gene: TRBJ1-2; CDR3aa: CATLLTGSSNGYTF; CDR3nt: TGTGCCACCCTCTTGACAGGGTCATCGAATGGCTACACCTTC
v_gene: TRBV12-3/TRBV12-4; d_gene: .; abundance: .; j_gene: TRBJ1-2; CDR3aa: CASSFRGYGYTF; CDR3nt: TGTGCCAGCAGTTTCAGAGGTTATGGCTACACCTTC
v_gene: TRBV15; d_gene: .; abundance: .; j_gene: TRBJ2-1; CDR3aa: CATSNPRTGPYNEQFF; CDR3nt: TGTGCCACCAGCAACCCCCGAACAGGTCCCTACAATGAGCAGTTCTTC
v_gene: TRBV7-2; d_gene: .; abundance: .; j_gene: TRBJ2-7; CDR3aa: CASSKPPGDPGDEQYF; CDR3nt: TGTGCCAGCAGCAAACCTCCAGGGGATCCTGGGGACGAGCAGTACTTC
v_gene: TRBV7-2; d_gene: TRBD1; abundance: .; j_gene: TRBJ1-6; CDR3aa: CASSTYEPGTAYSPLHF; CDR3nt: TGTGCCAGCAGCACGTATGAACCCGGGACAGCCTATTCACCCCTCCACTTT
v_gene: TRBV6-6; d_gene: TRBD1; abundance: .; j_gene: TRBJ1-2; CDR3aa: CASSTTGGLGYTF; CDR3nt: TGTGCCAGCAGCACTACAGGGGGCTTAGGCTACACCTTC
v_gene: TRBV12-3/TRBV12-4; d_gene: TRBD1; abundance: .; j_gene: TRBJ1-2; CDR3aa: CASRPGTEYGYTF; CDR3nt: TGTGCCAGCAGGCCCGGGACAGAATATGGCTACACCTTC
v_gene: TRBV19; d_gene: TRBD1; abundance: .; j_gene: TRBJ1-6; CDR3aa: CASSDTGGAYNSPLHF; CDR3nt: TGTGCCAGTAGTGACACAGGGGGCGCCTATAATTCACCCCTCCACTTT
v_gene: TRBV12-3/TRBV12-4; d_gene: .; abundance: .; j_gene: TRBJ1-6; CDR3aa: CASSIRVRSPLHF; CDR3nt: TGTGCCAGCAGTATCAGGGTGCGGTCACCCCTCCACTTT
v_gene: TRBV15; d_gene: TRBD1; abundance: .; j_gene: TRBJ1-2; CDR3aa: CATSRDAGTAGLLRGGYTF; CDR3nt: TGCGCCACCAGCAGAGATGCAGGGACAGCCGGCTTACTACGGGGGGGCTACACCTTC
v_gene: TRBV18; d_gene: .; abundance: .; j_gene: TRBJ1-4; CDR3aa: CASSPAATNEKLFF; CDR3nt: TGTGCCAGCTCACCGGCAGCAACTAATGAAAAACTGTTTTTT
v_gene: TRBV5-1; d_gene: .; abundance: .; j_gene: TRBJ2-2; CDR3aa: CASSFSKSDTGELFF; CDR3nt: TGCGCCAGCAGCTTCTCTAAGTCGGACACCGGGGAGCTGTTTTTT
v_gene: TRBV6-5; d_gene: .; abundance: .; j_gene: TRBJ1-4; CDR3aa: CASRISGTNEKLFF; CDR3nt: TGTGCCAGCAGAATATCCGGAACTAATGAAAAACTGTTTTTT
v_gene: TRBV7-8; d_gene: .; abundance: .; j_gene: TRBJ2-5; CDR3aa: CASSPRRSEETQYF; CDR3nt: TGTGCCAGCAGCCCCCGGAGGTCAGAAGAGACCCAGTACTTC
v_gene: TRBV18; d_gene: TRBD1; abundance: .; j_gene: TRBJ1-5; CDR3aa: CASSPLAGQGDQPQHF; CDR3nt: TGTGCCAGCTCACCCCTAGCGGGACAGGGGGATCAGCCCCAGCATTTT
v_gene: TRBV29-1; d_gene: TRBD1; abundance: .; j_gene: TRBJ1-1; CDR3aa: CSASGTGADTEAFF; CDR3nt: TGCAGCGCGTCCGGGACAGGGGCGGATACTGAAGCTTTCTTT
v_gene: TRBV29-1; d_gene: .; abundance: .; j_gene: TRBJ1-1; CDR3aa: CSATALVGNTEAFF; CDR3nt: TGCAGCGCTACGGCTTTGGTGGGCAACACTGAAGCTTTCTTT
v_gene: TRBV10-2; d_gene: TRBD2; abundance: .; j_gene: TRBJ2-3; CDR3aa: CASRAQVLAATDTQYF; CDR3nt: TGCGCCAGCAGGGCCCAGGTCCTAGCGGCCACAGATACGCAGTATTTT
v_gene: TRBV27; d_gene: TRBD1; abundance: .; j_gene: TRBJ1-2; CDR3aa: CASSFTGGGGYTF; CDR3nt: TGTGCCAGCAGTTTTACAGGGGGAGGTGGCTACACCTTC
v_gene: TRBV10-3; d_gene: TRBD1; abundance: once; j_gene: TRBJ1-1; CDR3aa: CAIRNTDRGTTEAFF; CDR3nt: TGTGCCATCCGCAACACTGACAGGGGAACGACTGAAGCTTTCTTT
v_gene: TRBV9; d_gene: TRBD1; abundance: .; j_gene: TRBJ2-5; CDR3aa: CASSPQGAGETQYF; CDR3nt: TGTGCCAGCAGCCCCCAGGGGGCCGGGGAGACCCAGTACTTC